The next 26 T cell receptor beta chains were all read from a single sample in a study of shared clonotypes between healthy human individuals. Assay used: immunoSEQ multiplex PCR; TCRdb lists only in-frame clones, some missing. This table holds nearly 1 million clones, 70% to 85% found once. Sequencing was done on a sample of memory CD4+ T cells sorted from blood. Subset described: CD45RA-negative fraction. These receptors were taken from a man in his late teens or twenties in good health.

Here the CDR3 DNA reads TGTGCCAGCAGCTCGGACAGGGTCGGAGAGACCCAGTACTTC. Its protein is CASSSDRVGETQYF. The J gene is TRBJ2-5, the V gene TRBV5-5; 8 bases line up with TRBD1. CDR1 and CDR2 from the germline V gene are SGHKS and YYEKEE (reference sequence). The CDR3 has 14 residues. V lost 3 bases to trimming and J lost 4 bases; unmatched junction nucleotides: 5.

In this sample, this clone turned up a few times. The chain recombines TRBV5-1 with TRBJ2-5; 8 nucleotides align to TRBD2. The CDR3 sequence is 16 residues long. The V gene's germline CDR1 is SGHRS and CDR2 YFSETQ. The trim removed 6 bases at V and 6 bases at J, leaving 16 bases unmatched. The CDR3 sequence: CASTLELIAGPQTQYF. The CDR3 bases are TGCGCCAGCACCCTTGAGTTAATAGCGGGGCCCCAGACCCAGTACTTC.

The V gene is TRBV2, the J gene TRBJ2-1; D remains ambiguous. The germline gives CDR1 SNHLY, CDR2 FYNNEI. The CDR3 loop spans 12 amino acids. The V and J ends lost 1 base and 4 bases respectively, with 2 bases between them. The CDR3 here is CASSEGYNEQFF. The CDR3 bases are TGTGCCAGCAGTGAAGGGTACAATGAGCAGTTCTTC.

This clone was counted at least ten times. The genes are TRBV11-2 and TRBJ2-1, with 7 bases aligning to TRBD2. Germline-derived CDR1 and CDR2 are SGHAT and FQNNGV. The CDR3 is 14 residues long. The CDR3: CASGWGGSYNEQFF. The CDR3 DNA follows: TGTGCAAGCGGTTGGGGGGGATCCTACAATGAGCAGTTCTTC.

The chain couples TRBV7-2 to TRBJ2-7; 8 nucleotides match TRBD1. CDR1 and CDR2 (germline): SGHTA, FQGNSA. The CDR3 length is 15 residues. V lost 2 bases to trimming and J lost 5 bases; unmatched junction nucleotides: 8. CDR3 nucleotides: TGTGCCAGCAGCTTAACGGCAGGGGGCACCGACGAGCAGTACTTC. It codes for CASSLTAGGTDEQYF.

The chain is built from TRBV12-5 and TRBJ1-1; D is undetermined. Germline CDR1 LGHNT, CDR2 FRNRAP. V was shortened by 2 bases and J by 3 bases, with 7 bases between the two germline ends. This CDR3 spans 13 amino acids. CDR3 sequence (DNA): TGTGCTAGTGGTTTGATAGGTGACACTGAAGCTTTCTTT. Its translation is CASGLIGDTEAFF.

The chain couples TRBV28 to TRBJ2-7, with D hard to call. Germline V gene lookup returns CDR1 MDHEN and CDR2 SYDVKM. The CDR3 covers 13 residues. Deletions cut 6 bases from V and 1 base from J, with 10 bases between. The CDR3 protein is CASRISGSYEQYF. DNA of the CDR3: TGTGCCAGCAGAATCTCCGGGTCCTACGAGCAGTACTTC. Combining the CDR3 with reference TRBV28 and TRBJ2-7 gives the whole variable domain DVKVTQSSRYLVKRTGEKVFLECVQDMDHENMFWYRQDPGLGLRLIYFSYDVKMKEKGDIPEGYSVSREKKERFSLILESASTNQTSMYLCASRISGSYEQYFGPGTRLTVT.

The chain has TRBV28 and TRBJ2-7; 7 positions agree with TRBD1. V trimming: 3 bases; J trimming: 2 bases; junction bases outside the gene matches: 7. Germline V gene lookup returns CDR1 MDHEN and CDR2 SYDVKM. This CDR3 comprises 15 residues. CDR3 amino acids: CASSFQDRPTYEQYF. The CDR3 DNA is TGTGCCAGCAGTTTCCAGGACAGGCCGACCTACGAGCAGTACTTC.

V gene TRBV11-3 combines with J gene TRBJ1-1; D is unresolved. The V end was cut by 3 bases, the J end by 4 bases, with 15 bases between. CDR3 length: 15 residues. Germline assignment: CDR1 SGHNT and CDR2 YENEEA. The CDR3 DNA follows: TGTGCCAGCAGCTTTAATCCGGTCTTGGGCACTGAAGCTTTCTTT. It codes for CASSFNPVLGTEAFF.

In this sample, this clone turned up a few times. CDR3 loop: CASSLAPQRDEQYF. CDR3 in DNA: TGTGCCAGCAGCTTAGCCCCACAGAGGGACGAGCAGTACTTC. This chain links TRBV7-9 with TRBJ2-7; perhaps TRBD2 as D (5 bases). The CDR3 sequence is 14 residues long. Trimming removed 0 bases at V and 5 bases at J, with 11 bases between. Germline CDR1 reads SEHNR; CDR2 reads FQNEAQ (reference sequence).

This clone was counted many times. The rearrangement links TRBV15 to TRBJ2-2, with a tentative D call TRBD1 (5 bases). V lost 1 base, J lost 5 bases, and 14 bases lay in between. The CDR3 length is 16 residues. The V gene's germline CDR1 is LNHNV and CDR2 YYDKDF (reference sequence). In nucleotides, the CDR3 is TGTGCCACCAGCAGAGGTGAAGGGGAACGGACCGGGGAGCTGTTTTTT. Its protein product is CATSRGEGERTGELFF.

This chain links TRBV30 with TRBJ1-5; D is undetermined. This CDR3 has 11 amino acids. Per germline, CDR1 GTSNPN and CDR2 SVGIG (reference sequence). V dropped 0 bases and J dropped 7 bases, with 4 bases sitting between them. The CDR3 region is CAWSVGQPQHF. The DNA for the CDR3 is TGTGCCTGGAGTGTGGGACAGCCCCAGCATTTT.

V is TRBV6-5 and J is TRBJ1-6; D is uncertain. This CDR3 is 12 amino acids long. The V gene's germline CDR1 is MNHEY and CDR2 SVGAGI. V was pared by 6 bases and J by 8 bases, with 8 bases between. CDR3 nucleotides: TGTGCCAGCAGCCGAGCGGATTCACCCCTCCACTTT. Translating it yields CASSRADSPLHF.

The chain combines TRBV6-6 with TRBJ2-4; TRBD1 might be the D (6 bases). V was cut by 2 bases and J by 0 bases, with 11 bases left in between. The CDR3 length is 16 residues. CDR1 and CDR2 (germline): MNHNY, SVGAGI (reference sequence). The CDR3 region has the DNA TGTGCCAGCAGTTACGTAGAGGGGGTAGCCAAAAACATTCAGTACTTC. Translated, it gives CASSYVEGVAKNIQYF.

The chain is built from TRBV5-5 and TRBJ1-2, with 12 bases fitting TRBD1. The CDR3 length is 16 residues. With V trimmed by 2 bases and J by 4 bases, 6 bases remained unmatched. Germline values: CDR1 SGHKS, CDR2 YYEKEE (reference sequence). CDR3 residues: CASSLGGTGGSYGYTF. DNA for the CDR3: TGTGCCAGCAGCTTAGGAGGGACAGGGGGCAGCTATGGCTACACCTTC.

CDR3 sequence: CASSLASGGAVSYEQYF. The CDR3 DNA reads TGTGCCAGCAGCTTGGCGAGCGGGGGGGCCGTATCCTACGAGCAGTACTTC. The chain joins TRBV5-4 to TRBJ2-7, with 10 positions matching TRBD2. The germline gives CDR1 SGHNT, CDR2 YYREEE (reference sequence). The CDR3 has 17 residues. Trimming removed 0 bases from V and 1 base from J; junction bases left unmatched: 7. Variable domain in full (rest from reference TRBV5-4 and TRBJ2-7): ETGVTQSPTHLIKTRGQQVTLRCSSQSGHNTVSWYQQALGQGPQFIFQYYREEENGRGNFPPRFSGLQFPNYSSELNVNALELDDSALYLCASSLASGGAVSYEQYFGPGTRLTVT.

CDR3 DNA sequence: TGTGCCAGCAGCCATTACAAGACAGGGGATGATGGCTACACCTTC. Its protein is CASSHYKTGDDGYTF. The gene calls are TRBV11-3 and TRBJ1-2; 8 bases match TRBD1. The germline CDR1 and CDR2 sequences are SGHNT and YENEEA. V lost 5 bases to trimming and J lost 6 bases; unmatched junction nucleotides: 11. The CDR3 consists of 15 residues.

The V and J genes are TRBV10-2 and TRBJ1-5; the D is unclear. The CDR3 has 13 residues. Germline CDR1 WSHSY, CDR2 SAAADI. V was pared by 10 bases and J by 0 bases, with 10 bases between. The CDR3 reads CATRDGSNQPQHF. CDR3 DNA: TGCGCCACCCGCGACGGTAGCAATCAGCCCCAGCATTTT.

This clone showed up just a few times. The chain links TRBV14 to TRBJ1-6; tentatively, D is TRBD1 (5 bases). Germline values: CDR1 SGHDN, CDR2 FVKESK. The CDR3 is made up of 18 amino acids. Trimming took 0 bases from V and 1 from J, leaving 13 bases between them. This CDR3 reads CASSQDPIGGSYNSPLHF. As DNA, the CDR3 is TGTGCCAGCAGCCAAGATCCGATCGGGGGGTCCTATAATTCACCCCTCCACTTT.

The CDR3 here is CASGRKIFSETQYF. As DNA, the CDR3 is TGTGCCAGCGGAAGGAAGATTTTTAGCGAGACCCAGTACTTC. The chain uses TRBV27 and TRBJ2-5; D remains ambiguous. The germline V and J ends were trimmed by 8 bases and 5 bases, with 18 bases remaining between them. Per the germline V gene, CDR1 is MNHEY and CDR2 is SMNVEV (reference sequence). This CDR3 comprises 14 residues.

This chain joins TRBV7-9 and TRBJ1-4; TRBD1 is a possible D gene (5 bases). CDR3 length: 15 amino acids. Germline V lookup: CDR1 SEHNR, CDR2 FQNEAQ (reference sequence). The ends were cut back, 1 base at V and 8 bases at J, with 14 bases in the middle. CDR3 sequence: CASSLGGVEGEKLFF. In DNA, the CDR3 is TGTGCCAGCAGCTTAGGAGGGGTGGAAGGGGAAAAACTGTTTTTT.

This clone appeared many times. V is TRBV5-1 and J is TRBJ2-2; possible D gene TRBD1, 6 bases. V lost 2 bases and J lost 1, with 9 bases in between. Germline values: CDR1 SGHRS, CDR2 YFSETQ. The CDR3 totals 15 residues. The CDR3 nucleotides read TGCGCCAGCAGCTTAGGGGGACAGAACACCGGGGAGCTGTTTTTT. Its translation is CASSLGGQNTGELFF.

This chain connects TRBV5-5 to TRBJ2-1; D is ambiguous. The CDR3 runs 13 residues. CDR1 is SGHKS and CDR2 is YYEKEE in the germline V gene (reference sequence). Deletions cut 2 bases from V and 9 bases from J, with 12 bases between. The CDR3 sequence: CASSFLVSGEQFF. In DNA form, the CDR3 reads TGTGCCAGCAGCTTTTTGGTATCTGGTGAGCAGTTCTTC.

The rearrangement uses TRBV25-1 and TRBJ2-1, with a weak D call TRBD2 (5 bases). The CDR3 extends over 14 amino acids. Germline V CDR1 and CDR2: MGHDK, SYGVNS. V was shortened by 2 bases and J by 5 bases, with 10 bases between the two germline ends. CDR3 protein: CASSEVARDNEQFF. Written as DNA, the CDR3 is TGTGCCAGCAGTGAAGTGGCGCGGGACAATGAGCAGTTCTTC.

In regard to this clone: Just one base apart from a much larger clone, this may be a read error. This sequence joins TRBV9 and TRBJ2-1; TRBD2 aligns across 7 bases. CDR3 length: 16 amino acids. Germline CDR1 reads SGDLS; CDR2 reads YYNGEE. With 2 bases clipped from V and 8 bases from J, the junction kept 13 bases outside the gene matches. CDR3 protein: CASSVRVGLGSDEQFF. The CDR3, as DNA: TGTGCCAGCAGCGTGCGAGTCGGACTAGGGAGCGATGAGCAGTTCTTC.

This clone has only a few counts. The gene calls are TRBV19 and TRBJ1-4; TRBD1 matches at 8 bases. Per germline, CDR1 LNHDA and CDR2 SQIVND (reference sequence). With 7 bases clipped from V and 5 bases from J, the junction kept 9 bases outside the gene matches. This CDR3 is 15 amino acids long. CDR3 DNA: TGTGCCAGTACCCCCTCAGGGGGCCCCAATGAAAAACTGTTTTTT. Residues: CASTPSGGPNEKLFF.